The rows below give T cell receptor beta chains drawn from one sample of a study of OX40 agonist ivuxolimab in advanced cancers. Assay: immunoSEQ multiplex PCR; the TCRdb copy retains only in-frame clones and omits some. Of under 95,000 clones listed, 91% are singletons. This material consisted of CD4+ or CD8+ T cells sorted from blood, taken in a trial of the OX40 agonist ivuxolimab. These receptors originate from an adult with an advanced solid tumor such as melanoma, head and neck, liver or kidney cancer. CDR3s include the opening cysteine and the closing phenylalanine or tryptophan. Each record gives: D gene, J gene, V gene, clone size, CDR3 protein, CDR3 DNA. The D gene is left open where the match is weak. A row's size may be missing; if present it is once, few, many or a size class.

>TRBD1|TRBJ2-2|TRBV7-2|-
CASRGTGGPGELFF
TGTGCCAGCAGGGGGACAGGGGGCCCCGGGGAGCTGTTTTTT
>-|TRBJ2-1|TRBV7-2|-
CASSLSRGIHEQFF
TGTGCCAGCAGCTTAAGTAGAGGGATCCATGAGCAGTTCTTC
>-|TRBJ1-2|TRBV2|-
CASSEASGRFRHGYTF
TGTGCCAGCAGTGAAGCTTCGGGCAGGTTCAGACATGGCTACACCTTC
>-|TRBJ1-1|TRBV5-1|-
CASSLDGTEAFF
TGCGCCAGCAGCTTGGACGGAACTGAAGCTTTCTTT
>TRBD1|TRBJ2-5|TRBV28|-
CASRADRQASETQYF
TGTGCCAGCAGGGCGGACAGGCAGGCTTCCGAGACCCAGTACTTC
>-|TRBJ1-1|TRBV5-1|-
CASSLRTGNTEAFF
TGCGCCAGCAGCTTGCGTACGGGGAACACTGAAGCTTTCTTT
>TRBD1|TRBJ1-2|TRBV27|-
CASSPDRVGGGYTF
TGTGCCAGCAGTCCCGACAGGGTTGGAGGTGGCTACACCTTC
>-|TRBJ1-1|TRBV4-1|-
CASSQEAHGPYTEAFF
TGCGCCAGCAGCCAAGAGGCCCATGGTCCGTACACTGAAGCTTTCTTT
>-|TRBJ2-7|TRBV5-1|-
CASSFNIRDEQYF
TGCGCCAGCAGCTTTAACATTCGGGACGAGCAGTACTTC
>-|TRBJ2-3|TRBV27|-
CASSGSSTDTQYF
TGTGCCAGCAGTGGATCTAGCACAGATACGCAGTATTTT
>-|TRBJ1-1|TRBV5-1|once
CASSLEGGTEAFF
TGCGCCAGCAGCTTGGAGGGCGGCACTGAAGCTTTCTTT